The 19 T cell receptor beta chains presented below share a single source sample, sequenced in a study of identical twins. TCRdb independently ran MiXCR on the 5' RACE reads; one entry per CDR3 protein. The sample holds 500,000 to 550,000 distinct CDR3 sequences; 20% to 25% are singletons and the top ten take about 0.91%. The same specimen was also included in a second study, on T cells expressing NK-cell markers.

Sequenced input: CD4+ T cells sorted from blood. These receptors came from a woman aged 18-35 years in good health.

This clonotype was counted between two and nine times. This sequence joins TRBV7-2 and TRBJ2-1; D could derive from TRBD1 or TRBD2 (6 bases each). Between the trimmed V and J ends, which lost 5 bases and 2 bases, there was a span of 19 bases. This CDR3 has 17 amino acids. Looked up from germline, CDR1 is SGHTA and CDR2 is FQGNSA. CDR3 sequence: CASSLHWGAVTYNEQFF. The CDR3, as DNA: TGTGCCAGCAGCCTTCACTGGGGGGCCGTTACCTACAATGAGCAGTTCTTC.

The chain is built from TRBV12-3 or TRBV12-4 and TRBJ2-1; 8 nucleotides line up with TRBD2. Trimming at V came to 6 bases and at J to 8 bases, leaving 0 bases not matched to a gene. The CDR3 sequence is 11 residues long. CDR3 nucleotides: TGTGCCAGCAGCGGGGGGGATGAGCAGTTCTTC. The encoded protein is CASSGGDEQFF.

The chain employs TRBV9 and TRBJ1-2; D is ambiguous. V dropped 0 bases and J dropped 7 bases, with 13 bases sitting between them. The CDR3 length is 14 residues. Germline V gives CDR1 SGDLS, CDR2 YYNGEE. This CDR3 is CASSVVLGGGGYTF. CDR3 coding DNA: TGTGCCAGCAGCGTAGTGCTGGGTGGCGGTGGCTACACCTTC.

The sample holds a few counts of this clonotype. The rearrangement joins TRBV7-2 to TRBJ2-6; maybe TRBD1 (6 bases). The V gene lost 1 base and the J gene lost 4 bases, with 8 bases spanning the gap. Germline CDR1 SGHTA, CDR2 FQGNSA. The CDR3 extends over 15 amino acids. The CDR3 nucleotides are TGTGCCAGCAGCTTAGGGGGGCTGGGGGCCAACGTCCTGACTTTC. It encodes CASSLGGLGANVLTF.

The V call is TRBV20-1, the J call TRBJ2-1, with 10 bases matching TRBD2. Germline trimming cut 6 bases from V and 7 bases from J; bases unmatched to any gene: 3. This CDR3 comprises 12 residues. Germline assignment: CDR1 DFQATT and CDR2 SNEGSKA (reference sequence). CDR3 in amino acids: CSALTSGNEQFF. CDR3 nucleotide sequence: TGCAGTGCCCTGACTAGCGGGAATGAGCAGTTCTTC.

The J gene is TRBJ2-1, the V gene TRBV9, with D perhaps matching TRBD2 (6 bases). The CDR3 covers 13 residues. Germline V lookup: CDR1 SGDLS, CDR2 YYNGEE. V was trimmed by 4 bases and J by 8 bases, leaving 13 bases between them. The CDR3 reads CASSFRGGDEQFF. DNA of the CDR3: TGTGCCAGCAGCTTCCGGGGCGGGGATGAGCAGTTCTTC.

The chain joins TRBV5-5 to TRBJ2-1; D possibly corresponds to TRBD2 (5 bases). The V gene lost 0 bases and the J gene lost 15 bases, with 22 bases spanning the gap. The CDR3 length is 15 residues. Per the germline V gene, CDR1 is SGHKS and CDR2 is YYEKEE (reference sequence). This CDR3 reads CASSLARRGGVTSFF. CDR3 sequence (DNA): TGTGCCAGCAGCTTGGCCCGCCGGGGTGGAGTCACATCGTTCTTC. Using reference TRBV5-5 and TRBJ2-1 for the parts outside the CDR3, the full variable domain is DAGVTQSPTHLIKTRGQQVTLRCSPISGHKSVSWYQQVLGQGPQFIFQYYEKEERGRGNFPDRFSARQFPNYSSELNVNALLLGDSALYLCASSLARRGGVTSFFGPGTRLTVL.

This rearrangement joins TRBV5-1 to TRBJ2-7; tentatively, D is TRBD1 (5 bases). The CDR3 length is 15 residues. Germline V gene data show CDR1 as SGHRS and CDR2 as YFSETQ. V was clipped by 0 bases and J by 2 bases, with 12 bases between them. The CDR3 DNA follows: TGCGCCAGCAGCTTGGTAACAGGTAATCCCTACGAGCAGTACTTC. The encoded protein is CASSLVTGNPYEQYF. The variable domain in full, with the rest retrieved from reference TRBV5-1 and TRBJ2-7, is KAGVTQTPRYLIKTRGQQVTLSCSPISGHRSVSWYQQTPGQGLQFLFEYFSETQRNKGNFPGRFSGRQFSNSRSEMNVSTLELGDSALYLCASSLVTGNPYEQYFGPGTRLTVT.

This clonotype was observed at least ten times. V is TRBV4-2 and J is TRBJ2-4, with D perhaps matching TRBD2 (5 bases). CDR3 length: 16 residues. Trimming took 5 bases from V and 6 from J, leaving 20 bases between them. Germline V gene lookup returns CDR1 LGHNA and CDR2 YNFKEQ. The CDR3 region has the DNA TGTGCCAGCAGCATTGGATTGAGGGAGATGGGAAACATTCAGTACTTC. Translating gives CASSIGLREMGNIQYF.

In this sample, this clonotype turned up a few times. The chain is built from TRBV20-1 and TRBJ1-6; D uncertain. CDR1 and CDR2 from the germline V gene are DFQATT and SNEGSKA (reference sequence). Trimming took 3 bases from V and 6 from J, leaving 9 bases between them. This CDR3 spans 13 amino acids. The DNA for the CDR3 is TGCAGTGCTAGTATCGGGCCTAATTCACCCCTCCACTTT. Protein product: CSASIGPNSPLHF.

The V gene is TRBV10-3, the J gene TRBJ2-5; the match to TRBD2 covers 7 bases. Losses at the gene ends were 9 bases for V and 5 bases for J; bases not matched to a gene: 6. Germline CDR1 and CDR2: ENHRY and SYGVKD. The CDR3 spans 12 residues. The CDR3 loop is CAMGGSSETQYF. The DNA of the CDR3 is TGTGCCATGGGCGGGAGTTCGGAGACCCAGTACTTC.

The chain joins TRBV6-1 to TRBJ2-7; no firm D call. Germline assignment: CDR1 MNHNS and CDR2 SASEGT. V lost 6 bases to trimming and J lost 0 bases, with 15 bases between them. This CDR3 comprises 15 residues. As DNA, the CDR3 is TGTGCCAGCAGCCTCTCCCGACAAAGCTCCTACGAGCAGTACTTC. This encodes CASSLSRQSSYEQYF.

This clonotype was recorded many times. The rearrangement uses TRBV5-1 and TRBJ2-7; TRBD2 is a possible D gene (5 bases). The germline V gene encodes CDR1 SGHRS and CDR2 YFSETQ. Trimming removed 4 bases from V and 0 bases from J, with 11 bases in between. The CDR3 spans 14 residues. In DNA, the CDR3 is TGCGCCAGCAGCAGCGGACGGAGCTCCTACGAGCAGTACTTC. Protein: CASSSGRSSYEQYF.

V is TRBV7-9 and J is TRBJ1-2, with D unresolved. Germline loops: CDR1 SEHNR, CDR2 FQNEAQ (reference sequence). This CDR3 comprises 13 residues. The V gene lost 4 bases and the J gene lost 4 bases, with 10 bases spanning the gap. The chain's CDR3 is CASSSDGVYGYTF. The CDR3 DNA sequence: TGTGCCAGCAGCTCGGACGGGGTCTATGGCTACACCTTC.

This clonotype turned up a few times. V usage is TRBV7-9 and J usage is TRBJ2-1, with D unresolved. Trimming cost V 1 base and J 1 base, with 8 bases left between them. Germline V gene lookup returns CDR1 SEHNR and CDR2 FQNEAQ (reference sequence). This CDR3 is 15 amino acids long. CDR3 bases: TGTGCCAGCAGCTTAGACCAAGGATCCTACAATGAGCAGTTCTTC. Residues: CASSLDQGSYNEQFF.

The rearrangement uses TRBV9 and TRBJ2-7; 8 bases are shared with TRBD1. This CDR3 has 13 amino acids. The V and J ends lost 1 base and 7 bases, in that order; junction bases with no gene match: 4. Looked up from germline, CDR1 is SGDLS and CDR2 is YYNGEE. CDR3: CASSVQGAREQYF. In DNA form, the CDR3 reads TGTGCCAGCAGCGTACAGGGGGCGAGAGAGCAGTACTTC.

The chain is built from TRBV12-3 or TRBV12-4 and TRBJ1-5; D perhaps matches TRBD1 (5 bases). Trimming took 5 bases from V and 7 from J, leaving 12 bases between them. The CDR3 has 13 amino acids. DNA of the CDR3: TGTGCCAGCAGTCAGGGTATGGGCCAGCCCCAGCATTTT. It encodes CASSQGMGQPQHF.

The rearrangement links TRBV28 to TRBJ2-7; tentative D call: TRBD2 (5 bases). The CDR3 consists of 16 residues. The V gene's germline CDR1 is MDHEN and CDR2 SYDVKM. V lost 6 bases and J lost 7, with 25 bases in between. CDR3 amino acids: CASSFPWEGSSGEQYF. The DNA for the CDR3 is TGTGCCAGCAGCTTCCCTTGGGAAGGCTCCTCGGGGGAGCAGTACTTC. The whole variable domain, remainder taken from reference TRBV28 and TRBJ2-7, is DVKVTQSSRYLVKRTGEKVFLECVQDMDHENMFWYRQDPGLGLRLIYFSYDVKMKEKGDIPEGYSVSREKKERFSLILESASTNQTSMYLCASSFPWEGSSGEQYFGPGTRLTVT.

This clonotype was detected only a few times. V is TRBV20-1 and J is TRBJ1-1, with D possibly TRBD1 on 5 matching bases. The CDR3 runs 15 residues. Per the germline V gene, CDR1 is DFQATT and CDR2 is SNEGSKA (reference sequence). Trimming took 2 bases from V and 4 from J, leaving 17 bases between them. CDR3 loop: CSARRMGTPTTEAFF. Written as DNA, the CDR3 is TGCAGTGCTAGAAGAATGGGGACCCCCACCACTGAAGCTTTCTTT.